Below, one TCR beta chain is given with its context. Its target is not known. The isolated RNA, all of it, was reverse transcribed, so expressed TCRB transcripts were what got sequenced. Assay: immunoSEQ multiplex PCR; the TCRdb copy retains only in-frame clones and omits some. This sample has about 320,000 clones, with about 15% found just once. CD4+ naive, central memory, regulatory and stem cell-like memory cells were sorted via CD45RO/CCR7/CD25/CD127/CD95/CD27. These data belong to a study of beta chain features in type 1 diabetes. Study-wide findings and caveats: It was possible that PCR favored shorter templates, equally so in patients and controls. The study found that naive, central memory and Treg TCRB repertoires appeared more similar in patients than in healthy donors.

Sequenced: central memory CD4+ T cells from blood. The TCR originated in a young man in good health.

CDR3: CAWTHEGTSGTSPSDTQYF. As DNA, the CDR3 is TGTGCCTGGACCCACGAAGGGACTAGCGGAACCAGCCCTTCAGATACGCAGTATTTT. The chain has TRBV30 and TRBJ2-3; 11 nucleotides agree with TRBD2. Germline V gives CDR1 GTSNPN, CDR2 SVGIG (reference sequence). Losses at the gene ends were 4 bases for V and 4 bases for J; bases not matched to a gene: 19. CDR3 length equals 19 residues. Combining the CDR3 with reference TRBV30 and TRBJ2-3 gives the whole variable domain SQTIHQWPATLVQPVGSPLSLECTVEGTSNPNLYWYRQAAGRGLQLLFYSVGIGQISSEVPQNLSASRPQDRQFILSSKKLLLSDSGFYLCAWTHEGTSGTSPSDTQYFGPGTRLTVL.